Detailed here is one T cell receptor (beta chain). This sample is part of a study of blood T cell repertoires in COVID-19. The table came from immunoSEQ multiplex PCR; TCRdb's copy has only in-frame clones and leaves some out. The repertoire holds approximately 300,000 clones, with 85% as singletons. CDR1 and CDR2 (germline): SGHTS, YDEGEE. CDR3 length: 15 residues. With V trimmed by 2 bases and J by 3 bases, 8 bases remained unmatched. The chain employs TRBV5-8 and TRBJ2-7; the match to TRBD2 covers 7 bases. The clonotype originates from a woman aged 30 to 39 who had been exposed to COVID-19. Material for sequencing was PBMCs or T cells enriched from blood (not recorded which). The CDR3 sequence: CASSFQGGGYYEQYF. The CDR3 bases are TGTGCCAGCAGCTTTCAGGGCGGGGGATACTACGAGCAGTACTTC.